A single sample is the source of the 22 T cell receptor beta chains below, sequenced in a study of blood T cell repertoires in COVID-19. The method was immunoSEQ multiplex PCR; TCRdb's version includes in-frame clones alone and lacks a portion of them. The sample contains 140,000 or so clones, about 90% of which appear only once. The specimen sequenced was peripheral blood. The receptors were sampled from a woman over 75 with acute or convalescent COVID-19.

The V call is TRBV30, the J call TRBJ1-6, with D unresolved. Germline V gene lookup returns CDR1 GTSNPN and CDR2 SVGIG (reference sequence). The CDR3 extends over 11 amino acids. V dropped 5 bases and J dropped 8 bases, with 7 bases sitting between them. CDR3 coding DNA: TGTGCCTGGGGGCGGGATTCACCCCTCCACTTT. Translation gives CAWGRDSPLHF.

The chain carries TRBV5-4 and TRBJ2-5; TRBD2 matches at 7 bases. CDR3 size: 17 residues. Germline assignment: CDR1 SGHNT and CDR2 YYREEE (reference sequence). Trimming cost V 4 bases and J 0 bases; bases outside gene matches: 12. The CDR3 loop is CASSRSSSGEYQETQYF. CDR3 DNA: TGTGCCAGCAGCCGGAGTTCAAGCGGGGAGTACCAAGAGACCCAGTACTTC.

The chain joins TRBV6-5 to TRBJ1-2, with D possibly matching TRBD1 (6 bases). The V gene's germline CDR1 is MNHEY and CDR2 SVGAGI. V was pared by 6 bases and J by 3 bases, with 14 bases between. The CDR3 consists of 14 residues. This chain's CDR3 is CASRRTAPYYGYTF. The CDR3 DNA reads as TGTGCCAGCAGACGGACAGCGCCCTACTATGGCTACACCTTC.

The rearrangement uses TRBV18 and TRBJ2-1, with D possibly TRBD2 on 6 matching bases. This CDR3 has 13 amino acids. Per the germline V gene, CDR1 is KGHSH and CDR2 is LQKENI. The V end was cut by 6 bases, the J end by 6 bases, with 12 bases between. The CDR3 is CASSPGGVNEQFF. The CDR3 region has the DNA TGTGCCAGCTCGCCGGGCGGGGTCAATGAGCAGTTCTTC.

This chain connects TRBV5-1 to TRBJ2-3; 7 bases are shared with TRBD2. Losses at the gene ends were 3 bases for V and 2 bases for J; bases not matched to a gene: 6. CDR1 is SGHRS and CDR2 is YFSETQ in the germline V gene. CDR3 size: 15 residues. The CDR3 region has the DNA TGCGCCAGCAGCTCCGGACTAGATCCCACAGATACGCAGTATTTT. Its translation is CASSSGLDPTDTQYF.

The rearrangement links TRBV5-6 to TRBJ1-2; D remains ambiguous. CDR3 size: 13 residues. Germline CDR1 is SGHDT and CDR2 is YYEEEE. The V gene lost 1 base and the J gene lost 6 bases, with 10 bases spanning the gap. The CDR3 region has the DNA TGTGCCAGCAGCTTGAGGCAGGCTCATGGCTACACCTTC. It is translated as CASSLRQAHGYTF. Full variable domain (missing parts from reference TRBV5-6 and TRBJ1-2): DAGVTQSPTHLIKTRGQQVTLRCSPKSGHDTVSWYQQALGQGPQFIFQYYEEEERQRGNFPDRFSGHQFPNYSSELNVNALLLGDSALYLCASSLRQAHGYTFGSGTRLTVV.

This sequence joins TRBV29-1 and TRBJ1-1, with a weak D call TRBD1 (5 bases). CDR1 and CDR2 from the germline V gene are SQVTM and ANQGSEA. The CDR3 extends over 11 amino acids. Trimming removed 4 bases from V and 11 bases from J, with 14 bases in between. The CDR3: CSVVQGRRAFF. CDR3 nucleotide sequence: TGCAGCGTTGTCCAGGGAAGGCGGGCTTTCTTT.

The chain has TRBV5-1 and TRBJ1-1; unclear D gene. Germline V gene lookup returns CDR1 SGHRS and CDR2 YFSETQ. The V end was cut by 6 bases, the J end by 6 bases, with 21 bases between. The CDR3 length is 15 residues. CDR3 amino acids: CASTSSPMSRAEAFF. For the CDR3, the DNA is TGCGCCAGCACCTCTTCCCCCATGAGTCGCGCTGAAGCTTTCTTT.

A single count supports this clone. This rearrangement joins TRBV5-1 to TRBJ1-3; D may be TRBD1 (6 bases). The CDR3 loop spans 14 amino acids. V dropped 4 bases and J dropped 2 bases, with 10 bases sitting between them. Germline values: CDR1 SGHRS, CDR2 YFSETQ. This chain's CDR3 is CASSVGQPGNTIYF. The CDR3 nucleotides are TGCGCCAGCAGCGTAGGACAGCCTGGAAACACCATATATTTT. Filled out from reference TRBV5-1 and TRBJ1-3, the complete variable domain reads KAGVTQTPRYLIKTRGQQVTLSCSPISGHRSVSWYQQTPGQGLQFLFEYFSETQRNKGNFPGRFSGRQFSNSRSEMNVSTLELGDSALYLCASSVGQPGNTIYFGEGSWLTVV.

The V call is TRBV5-1, the J call TRBJ2-1; 10 bases line up with TRBD2. This CDR3 contains 16 residues. V shed 2 bases, J shed 9 bases, and the junction held 11 bases outside the gene matches. CDR1 and CDR2 from the germline V gene are SGHRS and YFSETQ. The DNA for the CDR3 is TGCGCCAGCAGCTTAGGACTAGCGGTTGATATTGGTGAGCAGTTCTTC. Protein: CASSLGLAVDIGEQFF.

CDR3 amino acids: CASSLGQPRTPQHF. Here the CDR3 DNA reads TGTGCCAGCAGCCTTGGACAGCCAAGGACCCCCCAGCATTTT. This chain links TRBV7-2 with TRBJ1-5; tentatively, D is TRBD1 (6 bases). Germline V CDR1 and CDR2: SGHTA, FQGNSA. V was trimmed by 5 bases and J by 10 bases, leaving 18 bases between them. CDR3 size: 14 residues. The full variable domain, in which reference TRBV7-2 and TRBJ1-5 provide the parts outside the CDR3, is GAGVSQSPSNKVTEKGKDVELRCDPISGHTALYWYRQSLGQGLEFLIYFQGNSAPDKSGLPSDRFSAERTGGSVSTLTIQRTQQEDSAVYLCASSLGQPRTPQHFGDGTRLSIL.

This chain links TRBV7-2 with TRBJ2-7, with no clear D. CDR1 is SGHTA and CDR2 is FQGNSA in the germline V gene. This CDR3 is 14 amino acids long. The V end was cut by 0 bases, the J end by 1 base, with 7 bases between. CDR3 in DNA: TGTGCCAGCAGCTTAGCTGGCATATCCTACGAGCAGTACTTC. It translates to CASSLAGISYEQYF. The variable domain in full, completed from reference TRBV7-2 and TRBJ2-7, reads GAGVSQSPSNKVTEKGKDVELRCDPISGHTALYWYRQSLGQGLEFLIYFQGNSAPDKSGLPSDRFSAERTGGSVSTLTIQRTQQEDSAVYLCASSLAGISYEQYFGPGTRLTVT.

The chain couples TRBV29-1 to TRBJ1-2; TRBD1 is a possible D gene (6 bases). The CDR3 loop spans 13 amino acids. Trimming took 5 bases from V and 0 from J, leaving 10 bases between them. In germline, CDR1 is SQVTM, CDR2 ANQGSEA. The CDR3 DNA sequence: TGCAGCGTTAGTTACAGGGCTAACTATGGCTACACCTTC. This sequence encodes CSVSYRANYGYTF.

This clone was detected a few times. The rearrangement links TRBV5-1 to TRBJ2-7, with no clear D. Germline V CDR1 and CDR2: SGHRS, YFSETQ. The V end was cut by 3 bases, the J end by 3 bases, with 10 bases between. This CDR3 comprises 13 residues. CDR3 sequence: CASSSDPSYEQYF. The CDR3 nucleotides are TGCGCCAGCAGCTCAGATCCCAGCTACGAGCAGTACTTC.

To note about this clone: One end of the junction varies from germline; a read error may be responsible. The chain combines TRBV7-2 with TRBJ2-7; no clear D. The CDR3 length is 13 residues. Per germline, CDR1 SGHTA and CDR2 FQGNSA. The DNA for the CDR3 is TGTGCCAGCAGCACCGGTACTCACTACGAGCGGTACTTC. Its protein product is CASSTGTHYERYF.

The rearrangement links TRBV5-1 to TRBJ2-5; 13 nucleotides line up with TRBD2. The CDR3 spans 14 residues. Germline CDR1 reads SGHRS; CDR2 reads YFSETQ. With 7 bases clipped from V and 2 bases from J, the junction kept 2 bases outside the gene matches. CDR3 DNA: TGCGCCAGCGGACTAGCGGGGGAACAAGAGACCCAGTACTTC. This translates into CASGLAGEQETQYF.

The chain links TRBV5-1 to TRBJ2-3, with 15 bases lining up with TRBD2. The germline gives CDR1 SGHRS, CDR2 YFSETQ. The V and J ends lost 2 bases and 5 bases, in that order; junction bases with no gene match: 3. This CDR3 region has 16 residues. The CDR3 bases are TGCGCCAGCAGCTTTGGGACTAGCGGGGGGAGAGATACGCAGTATTTT. Translating gives CASSFGTSGGRDTQYF.

The chain recombines TRBV5-1 with TRBJ2-1; D is undetermined. The germline V gene has CDR1 SGHRS and CDR2 YFSETQ. With 0 bases removed from V and 0 bases from J, the gap between germline ends came to 10 bases. CDR3 length: 16 amino acids. The CDR3 DNA is TGCGCCAGCAGCTTGGCTGCGAGCCTCTCCTACAATGAGCAGTTCTTC. It specifies CASSLAASLSYNEQFF.

The chain carries TRBV6-2 or TRBV6-3 and TRBJ1-1, with 12 bases matching TRBD1. J was trimmed by 5 bases and V by 2 bases; bases with no gene match: 6. CDR1 and CDR2 (germline): MNHEY, SVGEGT. There are 16 residues in the CDR3. For the CDR3, the DNA is TGTGCCAGCAGTTACGGGGACAGGGGGCCCGAGACTGAAGCTTTCTTT. Protein sequence: CASSYGDRGPETEAFF.

CDR3 DNA: TGTGCCAGCAGCCCCTCCCGTCTTTGGGACAGTTCCTACGAGCAGTACTTC. Protein: CASSPSRLWDSSYEQYF. This chain links TRBV7-9 with TRBJ2-7; 7 bases are shared with TRBD1. Unmatched junction bases numbered 14, after V lost 5 bases and J lost 1 base. Germline V lookup: CDR1 SEHNR, CDR2 FQNEAQ (reference sequence). The CDR3 has 17 residues.

The V call is TRBV4-1, the J call TRBJ2-3; a possible D gene is TRBD2 (5 bases). Germline CDR1 MGHRA, CDR2 YSYEKL. The V end was cut by 1 base, the J end by 2 bases, with 10 bases between. The CDR3 extends over 15 amino acids. Here the CDR3 reads CASSQGGLSTDTQYF. The CDR3 DNA reads as TGCGCCAGCAGCCAAGGAGGGTTATCCACAGATACGCAGTATTTT.

The chain couples TRBV3-1 (or the pseudogene TRBV3-2) to TRBJ2-7, with 10 bases that match TRBD2. The CDR3 is 14 amino acids. J lost 4 bases, V lost 6 bases, and 6 bases had no gene match. Per the germline V gene, CDR1 is LGHDT and CDR2 is YNNKEL (reference sequence). This CDR3 reads CASSAGTSVYEQYF. The CDR3 nucleotides read TGTGCCAGCAGTGCCGGGACTAGCGTTTACGAGCAGTACTTC.